Listed below are T cell receptor beta chains from one sample, sequenced in a study of shared clonotypes between healthy human individuals. Assay used: immunoSEQ multiplex PCR; TCRdb lists only in-frame clones, some missing. The sample consists of about 120,000 clones, about 63% of them appearing once. Sequencing was performed on memory CD8+ T cells sorted from blood. The receptor set was obtained from a woman aged 25-40 years in good health. Each CDR3 is given with its conserved first and last residue. A D gene is named only where the DNA matches it firmly. A clone size is listed for some rows: how often the clone was seen (once, few, many), or a class if it is expanded.

TRBD1,TRBJ2-7,-,TRBV29-1,CSVEGDRGFYEQYF,TGCAGCGTTGAAGGGGACAGGGGGTTCTACGAGCAGTACTTC
TRBD2,TRBJ2-7,-,TRBV5-6,CASSSETSSYEQYF,TGTGCCAGCAGCTCGGAGACTAGCAGCTACGAGCAGTACTTC
TRBD2,TRBJ2-7,-,TRBV19,CASSPVGEGSYEQYF,TGTGCCAGTAGCCCCGTTGGGGAGGGCTCCTACGAGCAGTACTTC
-,TRBJ2-5,-,TRBV6-4,CASSRWGEETQYF,TGTGCCAGCAGTAGATGGGGTGAAGAGACCCAGTACTTC
-,TRBJ2-7,once,TRBV28,CASSVWGNSYEQYF,TGTGCCAGCAGCGTTTGGGGGAACTCCTACGAGCAGTACTTC
-,TRBJ2-7,-,TRBV7-6,CASSLTRVREQYF,TGTGCCAGCAGCTTAACCCGGGTCCGGGAGCAGTACTTC
TRBD2,TRBJ2-7,-,TRBV15,CATSRLAGGDEQYF,TGTGCCACCAGCAGACTAGCGGGAGGTGACGAGCAGTACTTC
TRBD1,TRBJ1-5,many,TRBV27,CASSPGQEDQPQHF,TGTGCCAGCAGTCCTGGACAGGAGGATCAGCCCCAGCATTTT
-,TRBJ2-7,-,TRBV19,CASSNRVSYEQYF,TGTGCCAGTAGTAACAGGGTCTCCTACGAGCAGTACTTC
-,TRBJ2-1,-,TRBV10-1,CASSDSDEQFF,TGCGCCAGCAGTGACAGCGATGAGCAGTTCTTC
TRBD1,TRBJ2-7,few,TRBV5-6,CASREVGQGIHEQYF,TGTGCCAGCCGGGAAGTAGGACAGGGAATCCACGAGCAGTACTTC
-,TRBJ2-1,-,TRBV7-6,CASSLAIAYNEQFF,TGTGCCAGCAGCTTAGCGATTGCCTACAATGAGCAGTTCTTC
-,TRBJ2-7,-,TRBV6-4,CASSVSLTDYYEQYF,TGTGCCAGCAGTGTATCCTTGACCGACTACTACGAGCAGTACTTC
-,TRBJ2-7,-,TRBV5-5,CASSLFSAGRYEQYF,TGTGCCAGCAGCTTGTTTTCGGCGGGACGGTACGAGCAGTACTTC
TRBD2,TRBJ2-3,-,TRBV6-4,CASSASSGDTDTQYF,TGTGCCAGCAGTGCATCTAGCGGGGACACAGATACGCAGTATTTT
TRBD2,TRBJ2-7,-,TRBV19,CASSMEGLAGAYEQYF,TGTGCCAGTAGTATGGAAGGACTAGCGGGAGCCTACGAGCAGTACTTC
-,TRBJ2-7,few,TRBV19,CASSSFVLATMDEQYF,TGTGCCAGTAGTTCTTTCGTATTGGCGACTATGGACGAGCAGTACTTC
-,TRBJ2-7,few,TRBV4-2,CASSQGETGGLGGPYEQYF,TGTGCCAGCAGCCAAGGTGAGACAGGGGGACTAGGCGGTCCCTACGAGCAGTACTTC
-,TRBJ1-4,few,TRBV5-5,CASSHRRANEKLFF,TGTGCCAGCAGCCATCGACGGGCTAATGAAAAACTGTTTTTT
-,TRBJ2-1,-,TRBV7-2,CASSLMTGRGYGEQFF,TGTGCCAGCAGCTTAATGACAGGCCGCGGTTATGGTGAGCAGTTCTTC
-,TRBJ2-6,many,TRBV4-2,CASSQDGDSGANVLTF,TGTGCCAGCAGCCAAGACGGGGACTCTGGGGCCAACGTCCTGACTTTC
TRBD2,TRBJ2-7,-,TRBV10-2,CASSESGTNYEQYF,TGCGCCAGCAGTGAGTCCGGGACTAACTACGAGCAGTACTTC
-,TRBJ2-1,-,TRBV27,CARKPSGNEQFF,TGTGCCAGGAAACCCAGCGGCAATGAGCAGTTCTTC
-,TRBJ2-7,-,TRBV7-6,CASSLSRSYEQYF,TGTGCCAGCAGCTTGTCACGGTCCTACGAGCAGTACTTC
TRBD2,TRBJ2-3,few,TRBV6-4,CASSGAGDPDTQYF,TGTGCCAGCAGTGGAGCGGGAGACCCAGATACGCAGTATTTT
TRBD2,TRBJ2-3,few,TRBV9,CASSVGPGLASSDTQYF,TGTGCCAGCAGCGTTGGACCGGGACTAGCGTCCTCAGATACGCAGTATTTT
-,TRBJ1-2,-,TRBV27,CASSLLPNYGYTF,TGTGCCAGCAGTTTGCTCCCTAACTATGGCTACACCTTC
TRBD2,TRBJ2-3,-,TRBV5-1,CASSLAGVDTQYF,TGCGCCAGCAGCCTAGCGGGAGTGGATACGCAGTATTTT
TRBD2,TRBJ2-1,-,TRBV28,CASSTRLAGSGYNEQFF,TGTGCCAGCAGTACCCGACTAGCGGGATCGGGTTACAATGAGCAGTTCTTC
TRBD1,TRBJ1-3,few,TRBV4-2,CASSQAVLQGAGNTIYF,TGTGCCAGCAGCCAAGCCGTCTTACAGGGGGCTGGAAACACCATATATTTT
TRBD2,TRBJ2-6,-,TRBV7-9,CASSARLAGGGGANVLTF,TGTGCCAGCAGCGCCAGACTAGCGGGAGGGGGAGGGGCCAACGTCCTGACTTTC
-,TRBJ2-7,once,TRBV30,CAWSEDPASYEQYF,TGTGCCTGGAGTGAGGATCCAGCCTCCTACGAGCAGTACTTC
-,TRBJ2-2,once,TRBV6-5,CASRFAGELFF,TGTGCCAGCAGATTCGCCGGGGAGCTGTTTTTT
-,TRBJ2-2,-,TRBV11-2,CASSFETRGELFF,TGTGCCAGCAGCTTTGAGACTAGAGGGGAGCTGTTTTTT
TRBD2,TRBJ2-5,few,TRBV7-3,CASSSTSGLETQYF,TGTGCCAGCAGCTCGACTAGCGGGCTGGAGACCCAGTACTTC
TRBD2,TRBJ2-7,once,TRBV5-1,CASSLASGKRGSLSYEQYF,TGCGCCAGCAGCTTGGCCAGCGGGAAACGAGGGTCCCTCTCCTACGAGCAGTACTTC
-,TRBJ1-1,-,TRBV2,CASSDYRTEAFF,TGTGCCAGCAGCGATTATAGGACTGAAGCTTTCTTT
TRBD1,TRBJ2-3,-,TRBV6-1,CASSESTGDPTDTQYF,TGTGCCAGCAGTGAATCCACAGGGGACCCCACGGATACGCAGTATTTT
-,TRBJ1-1,-,TRBV6-1,CASSGTETNTEAFF,TGTGCCAGCAGTGGGACAGAGACGAACACTGAAGCTTTCTTT
-,TRBJ2-3,many,TRBV6-6,CASRGGGPPPDTQYF,TGTGCCAGCAGGGGGGGAGGCCCCCCCCCAGATACGCAGTATTTT
TRBD2,TRBJ2-7,-,TRBV28,CASRSIAGVLSYEQYF,TGTGCCAGCAGATCGATAGCGGGTGTCCTGTCGTACGAGCAGTACTTC
-,TRBJ1-2,-,TRBV29-1,CSVESAYGYTF,TGCAGCGTTGAAAGTGCGTATGGCTACACCTTC
TRBD2,TRBJ2-2,-,TRBV27,CASILGASGTGELFF,TGTGCCAGCATACTCGGGGCTAGCGGCACCGGGGAGCTGTTTTTT
-,TRBJ1-2,-,TRBV7-3,CASSLGSAGYGYTF,TGTGCCAGCAGCTTAGGTTCAGCCGGCTATGGCTACACCTTC
-,TRBJ2-1,-,TRBV2,CASSEFWRILLF,TGTGCCAGCAGTGAATTTTGGAGAATCTTGCTCTTC
-,TRBJ1-2,-,TRBV10-2,CASSDIVGHYGYTF,TGCGCCAGCAGTGACATTGTCGGCCACTATGGCTACACCTTC
TRBD2,TRBJ2-3,once,TRBV5-4,CASSLMRGDTQYF,TGTGCCAGCAGCTTGATGCGGGGGGATACGCAGTATTTT
TRBD1,TRBJ1-4,once,TRBV30,CAWSGRTGQGEPNEKLFF,TGTGCCTGGAGTGGTCGTACTGGACAGGGGGAACCTAATGAAAAACTGTTTTTT